What follows are 25 T cell receptor beta chains derived from one specimen sequenced in a study of blood T cell repertoires in COVID-19. This table comes from immunoSEQ multiplex PCR, and its TCRdb copy is limited to in-frame clones, with some not included. Among approximately 440,000 clones, approximately 90% were seen once, and the ten largest hold about 0.65%. Sequenced sample: PBMCs or T cells enriched from blood (not recorded which). The receptors were gathered from a woman between 18 and 30 years old who had recovered from COVID-19.

V and J are TRBV2 and TRBJ2-7, with 9 nucleotides matching TRBD1. Germline loops: CDR1 SNHLY, CDR2 FYNNEI. The CDR3 sequence is 13 residues long. Unmatched junction bases numbered 4, after V lost 8 bases and J lost 2 bases. For the CDR3, the DNA is TGTGCCAGCCTTGGGACAGGGACCTACGAGCAGTACTTC. Its protein is CASLGTGTYEQYF.

This rearrangement joins TRBV4-1 to TRBJ1-2, with a tentative D call TRBD1 (6 bases). CDR1 and CDR2 (germline): MGHRA, YSYEKL. The V end was cut by 4 bases, the J end by 8 bases, with 23 bases between. The CDR3 is 16 residues long. CDR3 in DNA: TGCGCCAGCAGCCGGTCACAGGGTGCAGAAGTCTACGGCTACACCTTC. Translated: CASSRSQGAEVYGYTF.

The chain joins TRBV5-4 to TRBJ2-7; D possibly corresponds to TRBD2 (6 bases). CDR1 and CDR2 from the germline V gene are SGHNT and YYREEE (reference sequence). V lost 1 base, J lost 0 bases, and 11 bases lay in between. CDR3 length: 15 residues. The CDR3, as DNA: TGTGCCAGCAGCTTGATCGGCGGGGACTCCTACGAGCAGTACTTC. This translates into CASSLIGGDSYEQYF.

Here the CDR3 DNA reads TGTGCCAGTAGTATAGCTCGGGCAGGGGAGAGGGTCGAGACCCAGTACTTC. As protein: CASSIARAGERVETQYF. This chain connects TRBV19 to TRBJ2-5; possibly TRBD1 for D (6 bases). CDR1 and CDR2 from the germline V gene are LNHDA and SQIVND (reference sequence). This CDR3 is built from 17 residues. V lost 1 base to trimming and J lost 5 bases, with 20 bases between them.

This chain uses TRBV5-8 with TRBJ1-5; D gene uncertain. The CDR3 is 13 residues long. The V and J ends lost 1 base and 4 bases respectively, with 6 bases between them. Germline V gene data show CDR1 as SGHTS and CDR2 as YDEGEE. The CDR3 coding sequence is TGTGCCAGCAGCTTGAGTACTAATCAGCCCCAGCATTTT. It codes for CASSLSTNQPQHF. Together with reference TRBV5-8 and TRBJ1-5, the CDR3 gives the full variable domain: EAGVTQSPTHLIKTRGQQATLRCSPISGHTSVYWYQQALGLGLQFLLWYDEGEERNRGNFPPRFSGRQFPNYSSELNVNALELEDSALYLCASSLSTNQPQHFGDGTRLSIL.

This chain uses TRBV7-9 with TRBJ1-3; D remains unclear. The germline V gene has CDR1 SEHNR and CDR2 FQNEAQ (reference sequence). Trimming removed 4 bases from V and 2 bases from J, with 15 bases in between. CDR3 length: 16 amino acids. CDR3 bases: TGTGCCAGCAGCTCAAGTTACACGGGGACTGGAAACACCATATATTTT. This sequence encodes CASSSSYTGTGNTIYF.

The chain employs TRBV27 and TRBJ1-2; 7 bases align to TRBD1. Trimming removed 2 bases from V and 2 bases from J; junction bases left unmatched: 2. CDR3 length: 14 amino acids. Per germline, CDR1 MNHEY and CDR2 SMNVEV (reference sequence). This CDR3 reads CASSLVGGNYGYTF. CDR3 bases: TGTGCCAGCAGTTTAGTAGGGGGCAACTATGGCTACACCTTC.

Worth noting for this clone: The sample holds other DNA sequences that translate to the same CDR3. The chain uses TRBV5-4 and TRBJ1-4; D may be TRBD1 (5 bases). Germline V gene lookup returns CDR1 SGHNT and CDR2 YYREEE (reference sequence). This CDR3 has 14 amino acids. With 0 bases removed from V and 8 bases from J, the gap between germline ends came to 11 bases. The DNA of the CDR3 is TGTGCCAGCAGCTTGGGGCAGGGCAGCGAAAAACTGTTTTTT. It specifies CASSLGQGSEKLFF.

This chain uses TRBV6-5 with TRBJ1-2; D remains ambiguous. From germline, CDR1 is MNHEY and CDR2 SVGAGI. The V gene lost 2 bases and the J gene lost 8 bases, with 12 bases spanning the gap. The length of the CDR3 is 13 residues. The chain's CDR3 is CASSYGPGEGYTF. Written as DNA, the CDR3 is TGTGCCAGCAGTTACGGGCCGGGAGAGGGCTACACCTTC.

The chain carries TRBV3-1 (or the pseudogene TRBV3-2) and TRBJ1-1; no definite D call. Looked up from germline, CDR1 is LGHDT and CDR2 is YNNKEL (reference sequence). This CDR3 is 14 amino acids long. With 2 bases removed from V and 5 bases from J, the gap between germline ends came to 12 bases. The CDR3 DNA reads as TGTGCCAGCAGCCAAAGGGAGGGAACGACTGAAGCTTTCTTT. The encoded protein is CASSQREGTTEAFF.

The chain is built from TRBV12-5 and TRBJ1-1; D is uncertain. The CDR3 extends over 12 amino acids. Germline values: CDR1 LGHNT, CDR2 FRNRAP. The V gene lost 3 bases and the J gene lost 6 bases, with 8 bases spanning the gap. CDR3 DNA sequence: TGTGCTAGTGGTTTTCCAGAGGCTGAAGCTTTCTTT. Translating it yields CASGFPEAEAFF. Supplemented by reference TRBV12-5 and TRBJ1-1, the full variable domain reads DARVTQTPRHKVTEMGQEVTMRCQPILGHNTVFWYRQTMMQGLELLAYFRNRAPLDDSGMPKDRFSAEMPDATLATLKIQPSEPRDSAVYFCASGFPEAEAFFGQGTRLTVV.

The chain employs TRBV10-3 and TRBJ1-4; D is uncertain. In germline, CDR1 is ENHRY, CDR2 SYGVKD. This CDR3 is built from 14 residues. V was trimmed by 0 bases and J by 5 bases, leaving 7 bases between them. CDR3 amino acids: CAISESTVNEKLFF. For the CDR3, the DNA is TGTGCCATCAGTGAGTCGACTGTCAATGAAAAACTGTTTTTT.

As regards this clone: Other DNA sequences in this specimen translate into the identical CDR3. V usage is TRBV7-2 and J usage is TRBJ1-1, with D possibly TRBD1 on 6 matching bases. Per germline, CDR1 SGHTA and CDR2 FQGNSA. Trimming stripped 2 bases from V and 4 bases from J, with 14 bases between. This CDR3 has 15 residues. The CDR3 DNA sequence: TGTGCCAGCAGCTTACGGGGGGGCCTGGGCACTGAAGCTTTCTTT. Its protein product is CASSLRGGLGTEAFF.

This clone appeared a single time. The rearrangement uses TRBV9 and TRBJ1-4, with D perhaps TRBD1 (5 bases). V dropped 3 bases and J dropped 7 bases, with 10 bases sitting between them. The CDR3 covers 13 residues. Germline V gene data show CDR1 as SGDLS and CDR2 as YYNGEE. The CDR3 region is CASSDPGLEKLFF. CDR3 DNA sequence: TGTGCCAGCAGCGATCCGGGACTTGAAAAACTGTTTTTT.

CDR3 sequence reads: CASSYARVVHNEQFF. DNA for the CDR3: TGTGCCAGCAGTTACGCGCGGGTAGTCCACAATGAGCAGTTCTTC. The rearrangement joins TRBV6-2 or TRBV6-3 to TRBJ2-1, with D possibly matching TRBD2 (5 bases). Germline assignment: CDR1 MNHEY and CDR2 SVGEGT. V gave up 2 bases and J gave up 5 bases, with 13 bases separating them. The CDR3 runs to 15 residues.

J is TRBJ1-1 and V is TRBV5-4; a possible D gene is TRBD1 (5 bases). From germline, CDR1 is SGHNT and CDR2 YYREEE (reference sequence). The CDR3 covers 15 residues. V dropped 0 bases and J dropped 6 bases, with 15 bases sitting between them. The DNA of the CDR3 is TGTGCCAGCAGCTTGGGGCAGGGTCGGTTCCCTGAAGCTTTCTTT. Its protein product is CASSLGQGRFPEAFF.

This chain links TRBV12-5 with TRBJ2-5; the D gene is possibly TRBD2 (6 bases). V lost 4 bases to trimming and J lost 5 bases, with 23 bases between them. This CDR3 has 17 amino acids. Germline loops: CDR1 LGHNT, CDR2 FRNRAP. The CDR3 region has the DNA TGTGCTAGTGGTTACGTTAGGGTGGGGGGACCTCGGGAGACCCAGTACTTC. Translating it yields CASGYVRVGGPRETQYF.

This clone was seen more than once but under ten times. The chain is built from TRBV3-1 (or the pseudogene TRBV3-2) and TRBJ1-2; D remains unclear. Germline V CDR1 and CDR2: LGHDT, YNNKEL (reference sequence). This CDR3 spans 13 amino acids. V lost 3 bases and J lost 7, with 12 bases in between. The chain's CDR3 is CASSHLRESGYTF. The CDR3 DNA reads TGTGCCAGCAGCCATCTAAGGGAGAGTGGCTACACCTTC.

The chain couples TRBV20-1 to TRBJ2-3, with TRBD1 matching over 8 bases. CDR3 size: 15 residues. Germline V gives CDR1 DFQATT, CDR2 SNEGSKA (reference sequence). Germline trimming cut 3 bases from V and 1 base from J; bases unmatched to any gene: 6. CDR3 in DNA: TGCAGTGCTAGTGAGCCGGGACAGGGCACAGATACGCAGTATTTT. Translation gives CSASEPGQGTDTQYF.

CDR3: CASRPGGQGPAKNIQYF. The CDR3 DNA reads TGTGCCAGCCGTCCAGGGGGTCAGGGGCCAGCCAAAAACATTCAGTACTTC. This rearrangement joins TRBV27 to TRBJ2-4, with 7 bases identical to TRBD1. Trimming cost V 8 bases and J 0 bases; bases outside gene matches: 13. The germline V gene has CDR1 MNHEY and CDR2 SMNVEV (reference sequence). CDR3 size: 17 residues.

The rearrangement uses TRBV28 and TRBJ2-2; no reliable D call. The CDR3 contains 15 residues. Trimming pared 2 bases from V and 0 bases from J, leaving 7 bases between. CDR1 and CDR2 from the germline V gene are MDHEN and SYDVKM. The chain's CDR3 is CASSLETANTGELFF. The CDR3 nucleotides are TGTGCCAGCAGTTTAGAGACTGCGAACACCGGGGAGCTGTTTTTT. The full variable domain, rest sourced from reference TRBV28 and TRBJ2-2, is DVKVTQSSRYLVKRTGEKVFLECVQDMDHENMFWYRQDPGLGLRLIYFSYDVKMKEKGDIPEGYSVSREKKERFSLILESASTNQTSMYLCASSLETANTGELFFGEGSRLTVL.

The rearrangement joins TRBV11-3 to TRBJ2-3; 11 bases line up with TRBD1. This CDR3 region has 16 residues. CDR1 and CDR2 from the germline V gene are SGHNT and YENEEA. J lost 1 base, V lost 3 bases, and 3 bases had no gene match. For the CDR3, the DNA is TGTGCCAGCAGCTTGGGGACAGGGGGTCGCACAGATACGCAGTATTTT. Translated, it gives CASSLGTGGRTDTQYF.

CDR3 in DNA: TGTGCCAGCAGCTTACTAGCGGTGAACACCGGGGAGCTGTTTTTT. Amino acids: CASSLLAVNTGELFF. The rearrangement links TRBV13 to TRBJ2-2; 7 bases align to TRBD2. This CDR3 is built from 15 residues. Trimming cost V 2 bases and J 1 base; bases outside gene matches: 1. Germline CDR1 and CDR2: PRHDT and FYEKMQ (reference sequence). Complete variable domain (other parts from reference TRBV13 and TRBJ2-2): AAGVIQSPRHLIKEKRETATLKCYPIPRHDTVYWYQQGPGQDPQFLISFYEKMQSDKGSIPDRFSAQQFSDYHSELNMSSLELGDSALYFCASSLLAVNTGELFFGEGSRLTVL.

This sequence joins TRBV7-9 and TRBJ1-5; 9 bases fit TRBD1. The V segment lost 2 bases and the J segment 3 bases; nucleotides outside the gene matches: 5. CDR3 length: 16 amino acids. Germline V gene lookup returns CDR1 SEHNR and CDR2 FQNEAQ (reference sequence). The CDR3 loop reads CASSLWTGAVNQPQHF. CDR3 nucleotides: TGTGCCAGCAGCTTATGGACAGGGGCAGTCAATCAGCCCCAGCATTTT.

The gene calls are TRBV5-8 and TRBJ1-1, with TRBD1 as a possible D gene (6 bases). CDR1 is SGHTS, CDR2 YDEGEE, per germline. This CDR3 region has 18 residues. Trimming pared 2 bases from V and 2 bases from J, leaving 22 bases between. The CDR3 nucleotides read TGTGCCAGCAGCTTCTCCGGGACATCAGTAGAACTCAACACTGAAGCTTTCTTT. Its protein product is CASSFSGTSVELNTEAFF. Looking up the rest from reference TRBV5-8 and TRBJ1-1 gives the full variable domain: EAGVTQSPTHLIKTRGQQATLRCSPISGHTSVYWYQQALGLGLQFLLWYDEGEERNRGNFPPRFSGRQFPNYSSELNVNALELEDSALYLCASSFSGTSVELNTEAFFGQGTRLTVV.